What follows are 9 T cell receptor beta chains derived from one specimen sequenced in a study of prognosis after radiotherapy for stage I lung cancer. Starting from genomic DNA, TCR beta CDR3 was amplified through two-round multiplex PCR. Amplification in first-round PCR relied on primers specific to each TRBV and TRBJ gene. TCRdb redid the calling of the multiplex PCR reads with MiXCR, one entry per CDR3 protein. The sample has about 20,000 distinct CDR3 sequences, roughly 45% seen once. The source was PBMCs, collected before or after stereotactic body radiation therapy (not recorded which). These receptors were collected from a donor over 45 with non-small cell lung cancer.

The rearrangement joins TRBV7-9 to TRBJ2-1, with TRBD2 as a possible D gene (5 bases). The CDR3 sequence is 16 residues long. Germline CDR1 reads SEHNR; CDR2 reads FQNEAQ (reference sequence). The germline V and J ends were trimmed by 3 bases and 2 bases, with 14 bases remaining between them. Written as DNA, the CDR3 is TGTGCCAGCAGCTTCGGCGGGTCTAGAGCCTACAATGAGCAGTTCTTC. Translating it yields CASSFGGSRAYNEQFF.

This clonotype was seen at least ten times. The chain couples TRBV5-1 to TRBJ1-1; D not certain. V lost 0 bases and J lost 0, with 6 bases in between. This CDR3 region has 14 residues. From germline, CDR1 is SGHRS and CDR2 YFSETQ. Here the CDR3 DNA reads TGCGCCAGCAGCTTGGGGACGGTGAACACTGAAGCTTTCTTT. Amino acids: CASSLGTVNTEAFF.

Comment on this clonotype: At one of its ends the junction is not consistent with the germline gene, which may arise from a read error. CDR3 sequence: CASSWECRGGGEQYF. In DNA form, the CDR3 reads TGCGCCAGCAGCTGGGAGTGTAGGGGCGGCGGCGAGCAGTACTTC. This chain uses TRBV5-5 with TRBJ2-7, with D possibly being TRBD1 or TRBD2 (5 bases each). The length of the CDR3 is 15 residues. The germline gives CDR1 SGHKS, CDR2 YYEKEE (reference sequence).

V is TRBV20-1 and J is TRBJ2-3; 14 bases match TRBD2. Germline V gene lookup returns CDR1 DFQATT and CDR2 SNEGSKA (reference sequence). The CDR3 consists of 18 residues. Trimming cost V 6 bases and J 0 bases; bases outside gene matches: 11. CDR3 DNA: TGCAGTGCCATCAAGGGACTAGCGGGAGTCTCTAGCACAGATACGCAGTATTTT. Its translation is CSAIKGLAGVSSTDTQYF.

A remark on this clonotype: A far larger clone is just one base off, so this is likely a read error. The gene calls are TRBV7-9 and TRBJ2-3; no clear D gene. The CDR3 totals 16 residues. Germline V gene sequence: CDR1 SEHNR, CDR2 FQNEAQ (reference sequence). V was cut by 3 bases and J by 3 bases, with 16 bases left in between. CDR3 sequence (DNA): TGTGCCAGCAGCTTTGGGTCAGGCCCAAGAACAGATACGCAGTATTTT. Its translation: CASSFGSGPRTDTQYF.

This clonotype came up many times. The chain carries TRBV7-2 and TRBJ2-3; either TRBD1 or TRBD2 may fit D (6 bases each). The CDR3 covers 15 residues. Trimming shortened V by 3 bases and J by 4 bases, and 14 bases separated the two germline ends. Germline CDR1 is SGHTA and CDR2 is FQGNSA. The CDR3 nucleotides read TGTGCCAGCAGCTTTGGCGGAGGGGGGCCAGATACGCAGTATTTT. It specifies CASSFGGGGPDTQYF.

Comments on this clonotype: This sequence is one base from a far larger clone and is likely a read error. This chain joins TRBV6-2 or TRBV6-3 and TRBJ2-7, with a weak D call TRBD1 (5 bases). CDR1 is MNHEY, CDR2 SVGEGT, per germline. The V end was cut by 5 bases, the J end by 7 bases, with 15 bases between. This CDR3 comprises 13 residues. The CDR3 coding sequence is TGTGCCAGCAGTGCTACAGGCTACAATGAGCAGTACTTC. This sequence encodes CASSATGYNEQYF.

This clonotype was observed at least ten times. The chain links TRBV10-3 to TRBJ1-1, with D hard to call. The CDR3 is 16 residues long. The germline V and J ends were trimmed by 0 bases and 6 bases, with 17 bases remaining between them. Germline V lookup: CDR1 ENHRY, CDR2 SYGVKD. The CDR3 DNA sequence: TGTGCCATCAGTGAGTCGGCAGGTTATAAGGGTGCTGAAGCTTTCTTT. Encoded protein: CAISESAGYKGAEAFF.

This clonotype was seen at least ten times. The chain links TRBV5-1 to TRBJ2-7, with 10 bases that match TRBD2. V gave up 0 bases and J gave up 2 bases; unmatched junction bases: 2. The CDR3 is 15 amino acids. Germline V gene sequence: CDR1 SGHRS, CDR2 YFSETQ. The CDR3 here is CASSLDTSGAYEQYF. For the CDR3, the DNA is TGCGCCAGCAGCTTGGATACTAGCGGGGCCTACGAGCAGTACTTC.